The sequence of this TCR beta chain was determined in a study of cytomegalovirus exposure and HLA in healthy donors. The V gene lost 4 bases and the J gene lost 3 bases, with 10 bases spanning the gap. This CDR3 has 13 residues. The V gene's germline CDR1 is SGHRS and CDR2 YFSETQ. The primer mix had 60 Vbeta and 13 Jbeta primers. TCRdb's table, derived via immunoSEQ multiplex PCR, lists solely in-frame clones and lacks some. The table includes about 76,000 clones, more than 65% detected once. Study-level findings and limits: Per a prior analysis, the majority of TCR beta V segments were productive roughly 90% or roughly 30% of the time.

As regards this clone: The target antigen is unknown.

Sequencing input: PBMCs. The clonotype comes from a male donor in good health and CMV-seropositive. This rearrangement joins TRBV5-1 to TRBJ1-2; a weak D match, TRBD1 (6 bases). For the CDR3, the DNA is TGCGCCAGCAGCAAGGACAGAGACTATGGCTACACCTTC. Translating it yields CASSKDRDYGYTF. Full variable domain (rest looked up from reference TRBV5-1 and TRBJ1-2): KAGVTQTPRYLIKTRGQQVTLSCSPISGHRSVSWYQQTPGQGLQFLFEYFSETQRNKGNFPGRFSGRQFSNSRSEMNVSTLELGDSALYLCASSKDRDYGYTFGSGTRLTVV.